This T cell receptor (beta chain) was documented in a study of T cell responses to AZD1222 COVID-19 vaccine (dated by TCRdb to 2020 to 2023). At the level of the whole study: Because spike-specific TCR depth and breadth did not differ between the two schedules, AZD1222 recipients who got a second dose at roughly 4 weeks were pooled with those who got a second dose at roughly 12 weeks. A total of 233 trial participants underwent TCR sequencing, of whom about 200 had received two doses of AZD1222 and roughly 26 had received two doses of the MenACWY control vaccine. Trial participants were enrolled by age into subgroups of 18-55, 56-69 and 70-plus years, and around 150, 29 and 61 TCR-sequenced participants, respectively, were included in these subgroups. The study at large found these results: Conclusions about previously exposed vaccinees were limited because only 6 or 7 AZD1222 recipients were SARS-CoV-2 seropositive at baseline. Because no day 14 peak-response samples were available, the repertoires could be characterized only after the peak T cell response. The whole spike protein was spanned by vaccine-associated CD4 TCRs, and dominant responses were seen in regions 160-218 and 743-854. Epitopes outside the regions mutated in the B.1.351 and B.1.1.7 variants were reportedly recognized by nearly half of the unique spike-specific TCRs. Participants were mostly white British and included more females than males, and it was suggested by the authors that clonal diversity may have been underestimated. After two AZD1222 doses, both the breadth and the depth of spike-specific TCRs were significantly higher than at day 0 and than in MenACWY recipients. The 56-69-year group was small, and its depth increase did not reach significance, likely because of low power.

V and J are truncated by 3 bases and 2 bases respectively, leaving an intervening sequence of 4 bases. The CDR3 runs 12 residues from the cysteine to the phenylalanine. Only the CDR3 DNA stays, 36 bases, in frame from base 1. The germline V gene gives CDR1 as SGHDN and CDR2 as FVKESK. The CDR3 regions of human TCRbeta chains were subjected to immunosequencing. The authors processed their data as follows. TCRs in the repertoires were compared against a reference library of SARS-CoV-2-specific TCRs that had been generated with the MIRA antigen-specificity platform. Breadth was defined as the fraction of unique TCRs that were SARS-CoV-2-associated, and depth was defined as the fraction of total T cells that were SARS-CoV-2-associated. Using the MIRA data, each spike-specific TCR was mapped to the spike region that the TCR reacts to and placed in a CD4 or CD8 class. Log10-transformed breadth and depth values were compared by one-way ANOVA with Sidak's multiple comparisons tests. The immuneACCESS repertoire file appears here via TCRdb, limited to in-frame rearrangements. These files lack a portion of the clones; in checked studies, under half of the deficit traces to unresolved V genes, and the cause of the others is not known. That table furnishes V, J and clone size, whereas the DNA furnished D and trimming. The sample records over 75,000 clones, around 87% of which are singletons. Approximately 30% of the sample is in the top ten clones.

As regards this clone: The clone's antigen remains unknown. No clone much larger than this one lies a single base away; base qualities are absent.

The time point label, as the study defines it: baseline before first vaccination. The vaccinee samples were drawn from two UK trials, COV001 and COV002, one of which was a single-blind randomized controlled phase 2/3 trial testing AZD1222 (ChAdOx1 nCoV-19) in healthy adults. For TCRbeta chain sequencing, PBMC samples were collected from trial participants at day 0 and at day 28 after the second dose. The chain is assembled from TRBV14 and TRBJ1-1; no D gene call is confident. The TCR was taken from an adult in good health. Sample: peripheral blood, taken on day 0 of AZD1222 vaccination. The CDR3 amino acid sequence is: CASSQGNTEAFF. At the DNA level, the sequence is TGTGCCAGCAGCCAGGGAAACACTGAAGCTTTCTTT.